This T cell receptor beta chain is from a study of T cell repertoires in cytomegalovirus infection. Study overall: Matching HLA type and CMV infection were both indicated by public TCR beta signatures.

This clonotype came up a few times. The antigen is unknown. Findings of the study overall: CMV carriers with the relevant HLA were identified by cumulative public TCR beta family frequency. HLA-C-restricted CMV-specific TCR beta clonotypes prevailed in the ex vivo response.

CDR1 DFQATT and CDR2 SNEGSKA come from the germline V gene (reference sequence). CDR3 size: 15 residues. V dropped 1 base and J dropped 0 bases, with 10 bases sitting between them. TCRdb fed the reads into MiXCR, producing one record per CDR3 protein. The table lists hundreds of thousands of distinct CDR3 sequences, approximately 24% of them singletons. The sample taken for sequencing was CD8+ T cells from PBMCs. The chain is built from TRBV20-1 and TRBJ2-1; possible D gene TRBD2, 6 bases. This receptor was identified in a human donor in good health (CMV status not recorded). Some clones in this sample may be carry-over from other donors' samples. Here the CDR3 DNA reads TGCAGTGCTAGAGTGCAAGCGGGCTCCTACAATGAGCAGTTCTTC. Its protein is CSARVQAGSYNEQFF.